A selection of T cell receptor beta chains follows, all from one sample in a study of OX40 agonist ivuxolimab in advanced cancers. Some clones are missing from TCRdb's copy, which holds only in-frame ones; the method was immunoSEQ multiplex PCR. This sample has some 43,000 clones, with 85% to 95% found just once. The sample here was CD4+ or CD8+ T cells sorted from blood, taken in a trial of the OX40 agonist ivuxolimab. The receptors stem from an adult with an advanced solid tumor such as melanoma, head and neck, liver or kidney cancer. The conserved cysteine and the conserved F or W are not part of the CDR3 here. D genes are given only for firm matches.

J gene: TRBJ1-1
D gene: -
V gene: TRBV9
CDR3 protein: ASSVGGQTNTEAF

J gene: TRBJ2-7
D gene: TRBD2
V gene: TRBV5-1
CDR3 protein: ASSLAGGNEQY

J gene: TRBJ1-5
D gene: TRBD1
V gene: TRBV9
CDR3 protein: ASSPGGGGSNQPQH

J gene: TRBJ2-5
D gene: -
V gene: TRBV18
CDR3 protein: ASSPDSLYQETQY

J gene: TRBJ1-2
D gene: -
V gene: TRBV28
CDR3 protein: ASSRQRGPPWGYT

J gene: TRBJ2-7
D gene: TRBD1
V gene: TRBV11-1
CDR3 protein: ASSVPGTGNSYEQY

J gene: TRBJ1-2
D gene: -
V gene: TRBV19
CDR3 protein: ASSIDWRVSNYGYT

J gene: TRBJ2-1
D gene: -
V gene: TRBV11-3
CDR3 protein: ASSLALDGYNEQF

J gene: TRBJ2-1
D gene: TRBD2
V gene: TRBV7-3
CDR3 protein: ASSLMGTSGSEQF

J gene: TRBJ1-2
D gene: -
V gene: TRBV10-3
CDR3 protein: AISESVMGGDGYT

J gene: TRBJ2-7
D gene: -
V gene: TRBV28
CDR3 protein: ASSSPPSSTVYEQY

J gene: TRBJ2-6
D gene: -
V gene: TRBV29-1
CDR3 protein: SVWDWDSGANVLT

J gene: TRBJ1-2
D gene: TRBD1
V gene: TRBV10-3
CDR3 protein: AISESGTGNYGYT

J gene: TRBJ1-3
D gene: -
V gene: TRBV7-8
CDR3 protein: ASSPRGPRSGNTIY

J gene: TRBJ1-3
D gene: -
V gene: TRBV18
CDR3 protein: ASSPLSSSHSGNTIY

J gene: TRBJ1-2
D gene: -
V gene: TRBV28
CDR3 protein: ASSLPRVEYYGYT

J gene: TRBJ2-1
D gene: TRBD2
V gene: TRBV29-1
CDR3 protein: SVLSGRASGEQF

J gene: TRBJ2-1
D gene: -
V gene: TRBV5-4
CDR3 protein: ASRWWGLGDEQF

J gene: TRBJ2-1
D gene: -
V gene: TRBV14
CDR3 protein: ASSPVAFSSDNEQF

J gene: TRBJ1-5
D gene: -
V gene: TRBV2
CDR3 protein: ASSTTGQPQH

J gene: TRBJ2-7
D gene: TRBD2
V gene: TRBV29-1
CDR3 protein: SVEKREGSYEQY

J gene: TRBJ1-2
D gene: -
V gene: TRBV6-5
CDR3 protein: ASSYTGRAGGYT

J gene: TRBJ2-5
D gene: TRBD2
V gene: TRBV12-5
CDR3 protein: ASGPGLAGGETQY

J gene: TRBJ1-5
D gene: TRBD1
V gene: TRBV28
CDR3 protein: ASSFGRGILGNQPQH

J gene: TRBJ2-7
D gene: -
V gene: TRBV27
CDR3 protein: ASSFRGSYEQY

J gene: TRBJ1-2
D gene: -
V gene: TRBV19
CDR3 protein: ASRKGNYGYT

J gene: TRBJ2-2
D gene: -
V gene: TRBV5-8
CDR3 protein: ASSLAGGGELF

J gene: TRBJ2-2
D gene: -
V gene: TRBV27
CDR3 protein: ASSLMGRTGELF

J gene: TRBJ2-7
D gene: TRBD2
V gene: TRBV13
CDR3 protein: ASSLGASGRPYEQY

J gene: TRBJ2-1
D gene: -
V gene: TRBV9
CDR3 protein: ASSADRDNEQF

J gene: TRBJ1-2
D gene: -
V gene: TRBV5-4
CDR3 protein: ASSLAGEGYGYT

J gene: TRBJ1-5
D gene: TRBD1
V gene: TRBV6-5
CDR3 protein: ASSSTGGSNQPQH

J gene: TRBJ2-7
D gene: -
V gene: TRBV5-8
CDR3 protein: ASSLAGHEQY

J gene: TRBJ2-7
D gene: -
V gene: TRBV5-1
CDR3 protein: ASSLEGSSYEQY

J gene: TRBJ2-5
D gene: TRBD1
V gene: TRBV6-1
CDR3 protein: ASSEATGMAKEQY

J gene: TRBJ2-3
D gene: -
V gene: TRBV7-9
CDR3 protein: ASSPRLEDTQY

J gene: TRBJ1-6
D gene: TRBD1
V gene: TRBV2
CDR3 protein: ASSDSAGGSPLH

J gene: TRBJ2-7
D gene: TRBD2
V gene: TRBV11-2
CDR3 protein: ASSLGTSGTYEQY

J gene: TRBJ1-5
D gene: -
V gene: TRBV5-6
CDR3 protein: ASSLLIRSNQPQH

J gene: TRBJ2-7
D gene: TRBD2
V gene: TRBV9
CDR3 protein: ASSVARGGPYDEQY

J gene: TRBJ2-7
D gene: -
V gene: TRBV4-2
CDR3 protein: ASSLAAGGLSEQY

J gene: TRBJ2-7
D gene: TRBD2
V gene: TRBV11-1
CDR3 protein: ASSLWTSYEQY

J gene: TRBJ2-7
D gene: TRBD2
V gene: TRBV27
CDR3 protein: ASSPGTSGSFYEQY

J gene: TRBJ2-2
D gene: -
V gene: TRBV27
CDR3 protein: ASSLYSNTGELF

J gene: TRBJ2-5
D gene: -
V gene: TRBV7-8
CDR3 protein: ASSLAGETQY